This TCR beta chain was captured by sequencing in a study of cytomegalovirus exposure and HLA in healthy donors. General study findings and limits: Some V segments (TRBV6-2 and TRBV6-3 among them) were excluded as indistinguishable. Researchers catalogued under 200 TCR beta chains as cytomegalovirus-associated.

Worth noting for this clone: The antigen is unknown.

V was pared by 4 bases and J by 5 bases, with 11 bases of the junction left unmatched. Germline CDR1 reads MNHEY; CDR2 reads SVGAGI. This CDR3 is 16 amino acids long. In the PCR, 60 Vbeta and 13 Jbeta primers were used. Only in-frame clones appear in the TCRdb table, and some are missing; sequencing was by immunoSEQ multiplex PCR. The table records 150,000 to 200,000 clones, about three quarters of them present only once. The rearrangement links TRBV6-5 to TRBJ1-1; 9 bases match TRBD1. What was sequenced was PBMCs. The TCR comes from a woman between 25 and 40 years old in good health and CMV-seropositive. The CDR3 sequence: CASSSPGQGRGTEAFF. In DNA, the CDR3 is TGTGCCAGCAGTTCACCGGGACAGGGAAGAGGGACTGAAGCTTTCTTT.